This TCR beta chain was profiled in a study of T cell changes during pregnancy in multiple sclerosis. Germline assignment: CDR1 SEHNR and CDR2 FQNEAQ (reference sequence). Trimming removed 3 bases at V and 5 bases at J, with 11 bases between. This CDR3 contains 14 residues. Sequencing was performed with immunoSEQ multiplex PCR; in TCRdb, only in-frame clones are kept and a portion is missing. The table has around 33,000 clones, 87% seen once; the top ten hold more than 6%. The sequencing used CD8+ T cells from peripheral blood mononuclear cells, collected before pregnancy. The sequence came from a female donor with multiple sclerosis, enrolled in a pregnancy study. The chain employs TRBV7-9 and TRBJ1-5, with D perhaps TRBD1 (6 bases). Here the CDR3 reads CASSFPGHDQPQHF. DNA of the CDR3: TGTGCCAGCAGCTTCCCGGGACATGATCAGCCCCAGCATTTT.